A selection of T cell receptor beta chains follows, all from one sample in a study of T cells in Graves' hyperthyroidism and ophthalmopathy. TCRdb processed the multiplex PCR reads anew with MiXCR; each CDR3 protein has one entry. In the table there are around 600,000 distinct CDR3 sequences, more than 15% of which are singletons. The sequenced sample consisted of blood. These receptors came from a woman aged 40 to 49 with Graves' ophthalmopathy. Each CDR3 is given with its conserved first and last residue. The order of the fields is D gene, V gene, CDR3 length, J gene, clone size, CDR3 protein, CDR3 DNA. The D gene is left open where the match is weak. Size is omitted from some rows. Given values are once, few, many or a class for expanded clones.

TRBD1	TRBV20-1	14	TRBJ1-2	many	CSARDRTGGDGYTF	TGCAGTGCTAGAGATCGGACAGGGGGAGATGGCTACACCTTC
.	TRBV12-3/TRBV12-4	14	TRBJ1-1	many	CASSVSQMNTEAFF	TGTGCCAGCAGCGTCAGCCAAATGAACACTGAAGCTTTCTTT
.	TRBV7-8	14	TRBJ2-7	many	CASSRTGDYYEQYF	TGTGCCAGCAGTCGAACGGGGGATTATTACGAGCAGTACTTC
.	TRBV6-1	15	TRBJ1-5	.	CASSSATYSNQPQHF	TGTGCCAGCAGCTCAGCCACGTATAGCAATCAGCCCCAGCATTTT
TRBD2	TRBV3-1	14	TRBJ2-7	few	CASSYRLAGDEQYF	TGTGCCAGCAGCTACAGACTAGCGGGAGACGAGCAGTACTTC
.	TRBV27	13	TRBJ2-1	many	CASSALVGNEQFF	TGTGCCAGCAGCGCCCTTGTGGGGAATGAGCAGTTCTTC
.	TRBV2	11	TRBJ1-1	many	CASSIETEAFF	TGTGCCAGCAGTATAGAGACTGAAGCTTTCTTT
.	TRBV30	13	TRBJ1-2	many	CAWSGGPNYGYTF	TGTGCCTGGAGTGGGGGGCCTAACTATGGCTACACCTTC
TRBD1	TRBV28	15	TRBJ2-3	many	CASSAPGQGADTQYF	TGTGCCAGCAGCGCACCGGGACAGGGGGCAGATACGCAGTATTTT
TRBD1	TRBV7-9	15	TRBJ1-2	many	CASSLMETGGYGYTF	TGTGCCAGCAGTCTTATGGAGACAGGGGGCTATGGCTACACCTTC
.	TRBV4-1	17	TRBJ1-4	.	CASSNKIRGTTNEKLFF	TGCGCCAGCAGCAACAAGATACGCGGGACAACTAATGAAAAACTGTTTTTT
TRBD1	TRBV18	16	TRBJ1-5	many	CASSPPGTGGNQPQHF	TGTGCCAGCTCACCACCCGGGACAGGGGGCAATCAGCCCCAGCATTTT
.	TRBV30	16	TRBJ1-4	many	CAWSVRGGPTNEKLFF	TGTGCCTGGAGTGTACGTGGGGGTCCAACTAATGAAAAACTGTTTTTT
.	TRBV27	16	TRBJ1-4	.	CASSFFNGGGNEKLFF	TGTGCCAGCAGTTTTTTTAATGGGGGGGGGAACGAAAAACTGTTTTTT
.	TRBV11-2	16	TRBJ1-6	many	CASTYPSAGTNSPLHF	TGTGCCAGCACCTACCCGTCCGCGGGGACTAATTCACCCCTCCACTTT
TRBD2	TRBV20-1	15	TRBJ2-2	.	CSARSTGTSSGELFF	TGCAGTGCTAGATCTACCGGGACTAGCTCCGGGGAGCTGTTTTTT
TRBD1	TRBV7-8	16	TRBJ2-7	many	CASSRHRDRETYEQYF	TGTGCCAGCAGCCGGCACCGGGACAGGGAAACGTACGAGCAGTACTTC
TRBD1	TRBV28	17	TRBJ1-5	many	CASSSSRDRGKGQPQHF	TGTGCCAGCAGTTCGTCCCGGGACAGGGGGAAAGGTCAGCCCCAGCATTTT
.	TRBV2	13	TRBJ1-5	few	CASSDILVQPQHF	TGTGCCAGCAGTGACATCTTAGTTCAGCCCCAGCATTTT
.	TRBV12-3/TRBV12-4	15	TRBJ2-5	few	CASSFTLGSQETQYF	TGTGCCAGCAGTTTTACCCTGGGGAGCCAAGAGACCCAGTACTTC
.	TRBV5-1	14	TRBJ2-5	.	CASSLEPAQETQYF	TGTGCTAGCAGCTTAGAACCCGCACAAGAGACCCAGTACTTC
.	TRBV3-1	17	TRBJ2-7	many	CASSQVGFPPSPYEQYF	TGTGCCAGCAGCCAAGTGGGGTTCCCCCCGAGTCCCTACGAGCAGTACTTC
.	TRBV19	13	TRBJ2-5	.	CASSIRQQETQYF	TGTGCCAGTAGTATCCGACAGCAAGAGACCCAGTACTTC
TRBD2	TRBV6-1	17	TRBJ2-3	.	CASSDTGASGRRDTQYF	TGTGCCAGCAGCGACACTGGGGCTAGCGGGAGGAGGGATACGCAGTATTTT
.	TRBV20-1	12	TRBJ2-5	many	CSASHPGGTQYF	TGCAGTGCTAGCCACCCTGGGGGGACCCAGTACTTC
.	TRBV20-1	16	TRBJ1-6	many	CSARPLPGVENSPLHF	TGCAGTGCTAGACCCTTGCCAGGGGTAGAAAATTCACCCCTCCACTTT
TRBD2	TRBV19	15	TRBJ2-1	few	CASSILGEGYNEQFF	TGTGCCAGTAGTATCTTGGGGGAGGGCTACAATGAGCAGTTCTTC
.	TRBV18	13	TRBJ2-6	many	CASSELEANVLTF	TGTGCCAGCTCAGAATTGGAGGCCAACGTCCTGACTTTC
.	TRBV18	14	TRBJ1-1	many	CASSPSRANTEAFF	TGTGCCAGCTCACCCTCACGCGCGAACACTGAAGCTTTCTTT
TRBD1	TRBV4-1	17	TRBJ1-1	few	CASSPGQARGFNTEAFF	TGCGCCAGCAGCCCCGGACAGGCCCGAGGGTTTAACACTGAAGCTTTCTTT
.	TRBV11-2	16	TRBJ2-7	many	CASSKIAGLKDYEQYF	TGTGCCAGCAGCAAGATAGCCGGGTTGAAGGACTACGAGCAGTACTTC
TRBD1	TRBV19	13	TRBJ1-1	.	CASSMEGQREAFF	TGTGCCAGTAGTATGGAGGGACAGCGCGAAGCTTTCTTT
TRBD1	TRBV12-3/TRBV12-4	15	TRBJ2-5	many	CASSLVTGGRKTQYF	TGTGCCAGCAGTTTAGTGACAGGGGGAAGGAAGACCCAGTACTTC
.	TRBV7-8	18	TRBJ2-2	few	CASSFPDIGSWGTGELFF	TGTGCCAGCAGCTTCCCCGATATTGGGAGTTGGGGAACCGGGGAGCTGTTTTTT
.	TRBV6-2/TRBV6-3	13	TRBJ2-4	.	CASSYSGGNIQYF	TGTGCCAGCAGTTACTCTGGGGGAAACATTCAGTACTTC
TRBD1	TRBV27	16	TRBJ2-7	.	CASSALRDRPECEQYF	TGTGCCAGCAGTGCGCTCCGGGACAGGCCGGAATGCGAGCAGTACTTC
TRBD2	TRBV5-1	16	TRBJ2-1	many	CASSFGTSGGNNEQFF	TGCGCCAGCAGCTTCGGGACTAGCGGGGGAAACAATGAGCAGTTCTTC
TRBD2	TRBV5-1	16	TRBJ2-5	.	CASSWAGLAGQETQYF	TGCGCCAGCAGCTGGGCTGGTCTAGCGGGACAAGAGACCCAGTACTTC
.	TRBV3-1	13	TRBJ2-1	.	CASSRRDTYEQFF	TGTGCCAGCAGCCGCAGGGACACCTACGAGCAGTTCTTC
.	TRBV4-1	16	TRBJ2-1	few	CASTTHEGNSYNEQFF	TGCGCCAGCACCACACATGAGGGAAACTCCTACAATGAGCAGTTCTTC
.	TRBV5-1	15	TRBJ2-2	.	CASSFTITGPGELFF	TGCGCCAGCAGCTTCACTATCACAGGGCCCGGGGAGCTGTTTTTT
.	TRBV6-1	14	TRBJ1-5	few	CASSLYGYNQPQHF	TGTGCCAGCAGCTTGTATGGCTACAATCAGCCCCAGCATTTT
.	TRBV2	16	TRBJ2-3	many	CASRMARGAGTDTQYF	TGTGCCAGCAGGATGGCCCGGGGGGCTGGTACAGATACGCAGTATTTT
TRBD2	TRBV25-1	16	TRBJ2-2	many	CASSETASGDTGELFF	TGTGCCAGCAGTGAAACGGCTAGCGGGGACACCGGGGAGCTGTTTTTT
TRBD1	TRBV19	16	TRBJ2-2	.	CANTPQGGLNTGELFF	TGTGCCAATACCCCACAGGGGGGTCTGAACACCGGGGAGCTGTTTTTT
TRBD2	TRBV7-2	16	TRBJ2-3	many	CASSPGLGKGTDTQYF	TGTGCCAGCAGCCCCGGACTAGGCAAGGGCACAGATACGCAGTATTTT
TRBD2	TRBV11-2	15	TRBJ2-7	many	CASSPRLAGGLEQYF	TGTGCCAGCAGCCCTAGACTAGCGGGAGGGCTCGAGCAGTACTTC
TRBD2	TRBV3-1	16	TRBJ2-1	many	CASSQDSGGGGNEQFF	TGTGCCAGCAGCCAAGACAGCGGGGGCGGGGGGAATGAGCAGTTCTTC
TRBD1	TRBV19	14	TRBJ1-2	once	CASKTSDRDYGYTF	TGTGCCAGTAAAACATCGGACAGGGACTATGGCTACACCTTC
TRBD1	TRBV6-5	16	TRBJ1-1	.	CASSYSLDRGGTEAFF	TGTGCCAGCAGTTACTCCCTCGACAGGGGTGGAACTGAAGCTTTCTTT
TRBD2	TRBV12-3/TRBV12-4	14	TRBJ2-5	many	CASSYPGLEETQYF	TGTGCCAGCAGTTATCCGGGACTAGAAGAGACCCAGTACTTC
.	TRBV20-1	16	TRBJ2-7	few	CSAITTSGRRRSGQYF	TGCAGTGCTATCACCACCTCCGGCCGACGTCGTTCCGGGCAGTACTTC
TRBD2	TRBV7-3	15	TRBJ2-3	many	CASSSGLAETDTQYF	TGTGCCAGCAGCTCGGGACTAGCGGAGACAGATACGCAGTATTTT
.	TRBV28	14	TRBJ2-4	.	CASSKGEGVGIQYF	TGTGCCAGCAGTAAAGGGGAGGGGGTGGGCATTCAGTACTTC
.	TRBV5-1	16	TRBJ2-3	.	CASSLVVQKSTDTQYF	TGCGCCAGCAGCTTGGTAGTACAGAAGAGCACAGATACGCAGTATTTT
TRBD1	TRBV15	17	TRBJ2-1	many	CATSRLIGTGGESQQFF	TGTGCCACCAGCAGATTAATTGGGACAGGGGGCGAGTCACAGCAGTTCTTC
.	TRBV6-1	14	TRBJ1-5	few	CASSQNGGHQPQHF	TGTGCCAGCAGTCAAAACGGGGGTCACCAGCCCCAGCATTTT
.	TRBV20-1	15	TRBJ1-2	few	CSARGGRAGIHGYTF	TGCAGTGCTAGAGGGGGGCGGGCTGGAATTCATGGCTACACCTTC
TRBD1	TRBV19	15	TRBJ1-1	.	CASSTRQGGRTEAFF	TGTGCCAGTAGTACCCGACAGGGGGGTAGGACTGAAGCTTTCTTT
TRBD1	TRBV19	14	TRBJ1-5	.	CASTRDRDNQPQHF	TGTGCCAGTACGAGGGACAGGGACAATCAGCCCCAGCATTTT